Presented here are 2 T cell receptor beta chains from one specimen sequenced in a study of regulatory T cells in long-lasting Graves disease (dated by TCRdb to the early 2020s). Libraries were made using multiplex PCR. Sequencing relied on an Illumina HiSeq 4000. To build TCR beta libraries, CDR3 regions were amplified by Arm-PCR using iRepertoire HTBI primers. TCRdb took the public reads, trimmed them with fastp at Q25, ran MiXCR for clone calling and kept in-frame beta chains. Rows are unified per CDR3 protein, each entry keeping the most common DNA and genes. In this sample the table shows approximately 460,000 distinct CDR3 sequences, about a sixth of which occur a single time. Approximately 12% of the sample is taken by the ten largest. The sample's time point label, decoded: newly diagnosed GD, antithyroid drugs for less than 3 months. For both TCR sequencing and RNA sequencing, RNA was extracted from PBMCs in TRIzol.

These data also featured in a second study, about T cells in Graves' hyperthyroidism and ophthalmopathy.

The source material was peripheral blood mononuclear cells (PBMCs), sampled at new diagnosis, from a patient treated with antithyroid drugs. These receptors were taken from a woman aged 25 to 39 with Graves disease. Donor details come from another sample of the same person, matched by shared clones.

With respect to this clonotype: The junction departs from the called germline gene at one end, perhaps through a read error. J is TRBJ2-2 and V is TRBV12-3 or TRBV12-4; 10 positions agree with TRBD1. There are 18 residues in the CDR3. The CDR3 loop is CVSSHSSPGTGATGELFF. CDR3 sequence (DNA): TGTGTCAGCAGCCATTCCTCGCCCGGGACAGGGGCTACCGGGGAGCTGTTTTTT.

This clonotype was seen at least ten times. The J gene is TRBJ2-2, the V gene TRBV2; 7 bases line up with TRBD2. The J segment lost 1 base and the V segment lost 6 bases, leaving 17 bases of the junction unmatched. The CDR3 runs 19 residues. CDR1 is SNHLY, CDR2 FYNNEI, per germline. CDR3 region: CASSDPSWSSGWNTGELFF. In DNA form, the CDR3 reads TGTGCCAGCAGCGACCCATCTTGGAGTAGCGGGTGGAACACCGGGGAGCTGTTTTTT. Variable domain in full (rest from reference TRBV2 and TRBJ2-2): EPEVTQTPSHQVTQMGQEVILRCVPISNHLYFYWYRQILGQKVEFLVSFYNNEISEKSEIFDDQFSVERPDGSNFTLKIRSTKLEDSAMYFCASSDPSWSSGWNTGELFFGEGSRLTVL.